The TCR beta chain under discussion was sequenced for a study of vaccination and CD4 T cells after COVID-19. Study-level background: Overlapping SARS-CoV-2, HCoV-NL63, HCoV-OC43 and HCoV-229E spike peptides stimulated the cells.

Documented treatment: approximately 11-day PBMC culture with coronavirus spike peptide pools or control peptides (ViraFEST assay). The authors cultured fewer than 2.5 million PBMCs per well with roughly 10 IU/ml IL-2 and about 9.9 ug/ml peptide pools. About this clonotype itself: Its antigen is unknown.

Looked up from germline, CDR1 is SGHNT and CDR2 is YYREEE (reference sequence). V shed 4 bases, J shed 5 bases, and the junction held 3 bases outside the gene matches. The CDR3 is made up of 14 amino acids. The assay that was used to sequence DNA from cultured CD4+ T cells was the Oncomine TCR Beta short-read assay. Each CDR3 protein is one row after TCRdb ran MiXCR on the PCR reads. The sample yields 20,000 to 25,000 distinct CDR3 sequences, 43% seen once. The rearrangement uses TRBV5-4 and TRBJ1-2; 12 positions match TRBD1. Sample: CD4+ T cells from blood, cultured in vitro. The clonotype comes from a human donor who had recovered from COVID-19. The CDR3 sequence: CASSRGQGAYGYTF. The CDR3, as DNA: TGTGCCAGCAGCAGGGGACAGGGGGCTTATGGCTACACCTTC.